Shown below are 20 T cell receptor beta chains from a single sample sequenced in a study of OX40 agonist ivuxolimab in advanced cancers. Profiled with immunoSEQ multiplex PCR; TCRdb holds only in-frame clones, not every one. Counted here are about 86,000 clones, about 89% occurring once; the ten biggest clones make up 8.7%. The specimen was CD4+ or CD8+ T cells sorted from blood, collected in a trial of the OX40 agonist ivuxolimab. Receptors originate from an adult with an advanced solid tumor such as melanoma, head and neck, liver or kidney cancer.

This clone showed up just a few times. The chain is built from TRBV7-9 and TRBJ1-5, with 9 bases that match TRBD1. Trimming took 0 bases from V and 7 from J; bases not matched to a gene: 1. The CDR3 has 14 amino acids. Per the germline V gene, CDR1 is SEHNR and CDR2 is FQNEAQ (reference sequence). DNA of the CDR3: TGTGCCAGCAGCTTAGCGGACAGGGGACAGCCCCAGCATTTT. Translating it yields CASSLADRGQPQHF.

The chain uses TRBV29-1 and TRBJ2-7; 7 bases map to TRBD1. CDR3 length equals 13 residues. CDR1 is SQVTM, CDR2 ANQGSEA, per germline. J was trimmed by 0 bases and V by 6 bases; bases with no gene match: 5. In DNA, the CDR3 is TGCAGCGTACGACAGGGAAACTCCTACGAGCAGTACTTC. Translation: CSVRQGNSYEQYF.

This chain links TRBV25-1 with TRBJ2-3; 10 bases map to TRBD2. The V and J ends lost 4 bases and 5 bases, in that order; junction bases with no gene match: 6. There are 15 residues in the CDR3. Germline values: CDR1 MGHDK, CDR2 SYGVNS. DNA of the CDR3: TGTGCCAGCAGTGTTCTAGCGGGGGTAGAAGATACGCAGTATTTT. It translates to CASSVLAGVEDTQYF.

The V call is TRBV19, the J call TRBJ1-5; D remains ambiguous. The CDR3 extends over 17 amino acids. The V end was cut by 1 base, the J end by 0 bases, with 13 bases between. Germline CDR1 and CDR2: LNHDA and SQIVND (reference sequence). The DNA for the CDR3 is TGTGCCAGTAGTATAGGAAGGGCGGTTGATAGCAATCAGCCCCAGCATTTT. Its protein is CASSIGRAVDSNQPQHF.

V gene TRBV25-1 combines with J gene TRBJ2-7; 9 positions agree with TRBD1. Per the germline V gene, CDR1 is MGHDK and CDR2 is SYGVNS. The CDR3 is 13 residues long. J lost 12 bases, V lost 6 bases, and 12 bases had no gene match. As DNA, the CDR3 is TGTGCCAGCAGCGGTCGGGACAGGGAGGCTCGGTACTTC. This gives the protein CASSGRDREARYF.

On this clone: This sample includes further DNA sequences coding for the same CDR3. V and J are TRBV19 and TRBJ2-7; perhaps TRBD2 as D (6 bases). The V gene lost 2 bases and the J gene lost 4 bases, with 12 bases spanning the gap. This CDR3 is 14 amino acids long. Germline V gene data show CDR1 as LNHDA and CDR2 as SQIVND (reference sequence). DNA of the CDR3: TGTGCCAGTAGTATAAGGGCGGCGGGATACGAGCAGTACTTC. Translated: CASSIRAAGYEQYF.

V usage is TRBV7-9 and J usage is TRBJ1-1, with 9 bases fitting TRBD1. The CDR3 loop spans 15 amino acids. Germline trimming cut 5 bases from V and 1 base from J; bases unmatched to any gene: 5. CDR1 and CDR2 from the germline V gene are SEHNR and FQNEAQ (reference sequence). CDR3 sequence reads: CASSPWTGENTEAFF. The CDR3 bases are TGTGCCAGCAGCCCCTGGACAGGGGAGAACACTGAAGCTTTCTTT.

The chain combines TRBV5-1 with TRBJ2-6, with 8 bases that match TRBD1. J was trimmed by 0 bases and V by 4 bases; bases with no gene match: 9. This CDR3 spans 18 amino acids. The germline V gene has CDR1 SGHRS and CDR2 YFSETQ. CDR3 nucleotide sequence: TGCGCCAGCAGCGCAACAGGGGGTTCACGCTCTGGGGCCAACGTCCTGACTTTC. Residues: CASSATGGSRSGANVLTF. Full variable domain (rest looked up from reference TRBV5-1 and TRBJ2-6): KAGVTQTPRYLIKTRGQQVTLSCSPISGHRSVSWYQQTPGQGLQFLFEYFSETQRNKGNFPGRFSGRQFSNSRSEMNVSTLELGDSALYLCASSATGGSRSGANVLTFGAGSRLTVL.

The chain joins TRBV27 to TRBJ2-7; 7 nucleotides agree with TRBD1. After removal of 5 bases from V and 0 bases from J, the junction contained 4 bases not matched to a gene. This CDR3 contains 14 residues. Germline V gives CDR1 MNHEY, CDR2 SMNVEV (reference sequence). The CDR3 loop reads CASSPRDSSYEQYF. The CDR3 DNA sequence: TGTGCCAGCAGTCCTCGGGACAGCTCCTACGAGCAGTACTTC.

The chain recombines TRBV28 with TRBJ2-7; the D is unclear. CDR3 size: 14 residues. Germline CDR1 MDHEN, CDR2 SYDVKM. Trimming cost V 8 bases and J 1 base, with 15 bases left between them. The CDR3 coding sequence is TGTGCCAGCTCCTTTTACGGCCTTTCCTACGAGCAGTACTTC. Translation gives CASSFYGLSYEQYF. Combining the CDR3 with reference TRBV28 and TRBJ2-7 gives the whole variable domain DVKVTQSSRYLVKRTGEKVFLECVQDMDHENMFWYRQDPGLGLRLIYFSYDVKMKEKGDIPEGYSVSREKKERFSLILESASTNQTSMYLCASSFYGLSYEQYFGPGTRLTVT.

The V gene is TRBV5-1, the J gene TRBJ1-2, with 7 bases matching TRBD1. V trimming: 3 bases; J trimming: 0 bases; junction bases outside the gene matches: 8. Germline CDR1 is SGHRS and CDR2 is YFSETQ. This CDR3 region has 16 residues. CDR3 sequence (DNA): TGCGCCAGCAGCTCCGGGGGGACAGACACTAACTATGGCTACACCTTC. Translated: CASSSGGTDTNYGYTF.

This chain links TRBV9 with TRBJ2-3; D might be TRBD1 or TRBD2, each matching 5 bases. The V and J ends lost 0 bases and 3 bases respectively, with 14 bases between them. Per the germline V gene, CDR1 is SGDLS and CDR2 is YYNGEE. The CDR3 contains 16 residues. The CDR3 loop is CASSVGGFRETDTQYF. CDR3 nucleotides: TGTGCCAGCAGCGTAGGCGGGTTCAGGGAAACAGATACGCAGTATTTT.

This chain connects TRBV6-6 to TRBJ2-1; D is possibly TRBD2 (6 bases). CDR3 length: 16 residues. Germline V gene sequence: CDR1 MNHNY, CDR2 SVGAGI (reference sequence). V shed 6 bases and J shed 9 bases, with 24 bases lying between them. Here the CDR3 DNA reads TGTGCCAGCAGGGAACGGGAGTCCTGGCAAAGGGGTGAGCAGTTCTTC. Translating gives CASRERESWQRGEQFF.

V is TRBV27 and J is TRBJ1-6; D is undetermined. The CDR3 contains 13 residues. V lost 5 bases and J 11 bases, leaving 13 bases between the germline ends. The germline CDR1 and CDR2 sequences are MNHEY and SMNVEV (reference sequence). The CDR3 loop is CASSPQALPPLHF. The CDR3 bases are TGTGCCAGCAGTCCCCAGGCCCTACCACCCCTCCACTTT.

V and J are TRBV7-8 and TRBJ2-5; D assignment may be TRBD1 or TRBD2 (5 bases each). CDR1 is SGHVS, CDR2 FQNEAQ, per germline. This CDR3 region has 16 residues. V gave up 1 base and J gave up 3 bases, with 15 bases separating them. The CDR3 here is CASSLETGRGKETQYF. The DNA for the CDR3 is TGTGCCAGCAGCTTAGAGACGGGAAGGGGAAAAGAGACCCAGTACTTC.

The V call is TRBV27, the J call TRBJ2-7, with D perhaps TRBD1 (6 bases). The germline V and J ends were trimmed by 2 bases and 8 bases, with 10 bases remaining between them. CDR3 length: 12 residues. CDR1 is MNHEY, CDR2 SMNVEV, per germline (reference sequence). CDR3: CASSLGTTQQYF. In DNA form, the CDR3 reads TGTGCCAGCAGTTTAGGGACAACCCAGCAGTACTTC.

The V gene is TRBV2, the J gene TRBJ2-3, with TRBD1 identical over 9 bases. With 5 bases clipped from V and 3 bases from J, the junction kept 6 bases outside the gene matches. From germline, CDR1 is SNHLY and CDR2 FYNNEI. The CDR3 is 15 amino acids. The CDR3 DNA reads TGTGCCAGCAGTCTGGACAGGGGCGGAACAGATACGCAGTATTTT. This codes for CASSLDRGGTDTQYF.

The V call is TRBV30, the J call TRBJ2-1; 8 bases map to TRBD2. This CDR3 has 17 amino acids. Trimming cost V 0 bases and J 4 bases; bases outside gene matches: 11. The germline CDR1 and CDR2 sequences are GTSNPN and SVGIG (reference sequence). The CDR3, as DNA: TGTGCCTGGAGTGTTGGTCCTGGACTAGCAGAATACAATGAGCAGTTCTTC. It yields the protein CAWSVGPGLAEYNEQFF.

The V and J genes are TRBV6-4 and TRBJ2-3, with D maybe TRBD2 (5 bases). The CDR3 extends over 15 amino acids. Germline CDR1 and CDR2: MRHNA and SNTAGT. V dropped 4 bases and J dropped 0 bases, with 11 bases sitting between them. The CDR3 DNA is TGTGCCAGCAGTGGCCGCGGGCTTAGCACAGATACGCAGTATTTT. It encodes CASSGRGLSTDTQYF.

The chain is built from TRBV14 and TRBJ1-3, with TRBD1 matching 7 bases. The CDR3 consists of 16 residues. Germline CDR1 SGHDN, CDR2 FVKESK. The V gene end was trimmed by 4 bases and the J gene end by 4 bases; junction bases not matched to a gene: 10. CDR3 sequence (DNA): TGTGCCAGCAGCCTGTTGAGGGGGCGCGGAGGAAACACCATATATTTT. Protein: CASSLLRGRGGNTIYF.